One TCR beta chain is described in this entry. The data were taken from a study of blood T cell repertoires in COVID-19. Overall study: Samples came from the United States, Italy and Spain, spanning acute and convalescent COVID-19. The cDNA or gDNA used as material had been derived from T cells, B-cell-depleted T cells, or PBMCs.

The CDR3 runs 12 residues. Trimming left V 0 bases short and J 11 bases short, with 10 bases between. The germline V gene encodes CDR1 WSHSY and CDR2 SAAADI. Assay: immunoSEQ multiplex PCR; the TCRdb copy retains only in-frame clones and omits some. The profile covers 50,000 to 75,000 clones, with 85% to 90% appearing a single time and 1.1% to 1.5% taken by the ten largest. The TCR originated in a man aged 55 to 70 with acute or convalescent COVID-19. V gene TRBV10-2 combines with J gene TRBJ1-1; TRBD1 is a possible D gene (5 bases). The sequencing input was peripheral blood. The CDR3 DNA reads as TGCGCCAGCAGTGAGTCAGCAGGGTTGGCTTTCTTT. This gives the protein CASSESAGLAFF.